The 18 T cell receptor beta chains below were found in one sample sequenced in a study of read filtering for tumor transcriptome and immune sequencing. Molecular barcoded adaptors covering alpha/delta and beta/gamma chains were used on 400 ng RNA. Each CDR3 protein gets one entry after TCRdb re-called the reads with MiXCR. The table includes 25,000 to 35,000 distinct CDR3 sequences, roughly 18% detected once. The sample taken for sequencing was a population of CD138-negative cells sorted from bone marrow. The receptors here all came from a donor at least 40 years old with multiple myeloma.

This clonotype was picked up many times. The J gene is TRBJ2-2, the V gene TRBV6-1; the D is unclear. In germline, CDR1 is MNHNS, CDR2 SASEGT. The CDR3 has 15 amino acids. V was shortened by 6 bases and J by 4 bases, with 15 bases between the two germline ends. CDR3 residues: CASSQETRFTGELFF. For the CDR3, the DNA is TGTGCCAGCAGCCAAGAAACCAGGTTCACCGGGGAGCTGTTTTTT.

The table lists this clonotype with many counts. This may be a read error: a much more frequent sequence differs by one nucleotide. This rearrangement joins TRBV5-4 to TRBJ2-1; D call uncertain. V was shortened by 4 bases and J by 3 bases, with 11 bases between the two germline ends. The germline V gene has CDR1 SGHNT and CDR2 YYREEE (reference sequence). The length of the CDR3 is 14 residues. The CDR3 coding sequence is TGTGCCAGCAGCGGGGATGGCCACTACAATGAGCAGTTCTTC. It is translated as CASSGDGHYNEQFF.

On this clonotype: A clone one base away is much larger, so this may be a read error. V is TRBV18 and J is TRBJ1-2, with D perhaps TRBD1 (6 bases). The CDR3 contains 15 residues. Germline V gives CDR1 KGHSH, CDR2 LQKENI. CDR3 region: CAGSPEQGLISGYTF. DNA of the CDR3: TGTGCCGGCTCACCGGAGCAGGGGTTGATATCTGGCTACACCTTC.

The V and J genes are TRBV13 and TRBJ2-7; the match to TRBD1 covers 9 bases. The CDR3 contains 15 residues. V was pared by 1 base and J by 1 base, with 2 bases of the junction left unmatched. Germline V gene sequence: CDR1 PRHDT, CDR2 FYEKMQ (reference sequence). The CDR3 protein is CASSLVGQGSYEQYF. As DNA, the CDR3 is TGTGCCAGCAGCTTAGTGGGACAGGGATCCTACGAGCAGTACTTC.

This clonotype was picked up many times. V and J are TRBV11-2 and TRBJ2-7; D not resolved. The V end lost 5 bases, the J end lost 5 bases, and 10 bases lay between the germline ends. The CDR3 runs to 12 residues. Looked up from germline, CDR1 is SGHAT and CDR2 is FQNNGV. Written as DNA, the CDR3 is TGTGCCAGCAGCCCCGACCTCCACGAGCAGTACTTC. It specifies CASSPDLHEQYF.

This clonotype was found many times. The chain links TRBV12-3 or TRBV12-4 to TRBJ2-4, with D possibly being TRBD1 (5 bases). Trimming removed 4 bases from V and 5 bases from J, with 12 bases in between. This CDR3 is 14 amino acids long. CDR3 nucleotide sequence: TGTGCCAGCAGTTCCCCGGACACGGAAAACATTCAGTACTTC. It yields the protein CASSSPDTENIQYF.

This clonotype was counted many times. The chain has TRBV12-3 or TRBV12-4 and TRBJ2-3, with D perhaps matching TRBD1 (6 bases). The ends were cut back, 1 base at V and 6 bases at J, with 20 bases in the middle. This CDR3 spans 17 amino acids. CDR3 protein: CASSLGRGWQGSDTQYF. The CDR3 DNA reads TGTGCCAGCAGTTTAGGTCGAGGTTGGCAGGGGAGCGATACGCAGTATTTT.

This clonotype was detected many times. The chain uses TRBV7-8 and TRBJ2-5; 7 bases are a match to TRBD1. Germline CDR1 reads SGHVS; CDR2 reads FQNEAQ. The CDR3 extends over 16 amino acids. Germline trimming cut 3 bases from V and 3 bases from J; bases unmatched to any gene: 10. The CDR3 is CASSFRALDREETQYF. The CDR3 DNA reads TGTGCCAGCAGCTTCCGCGCCCTCGACAGGGAAGAGACCCAGTACTTC. Combining the CDR3 with reference TRBV7-8 and TRBJ2-5 gives the whole variable domain GAGVSQSPRYKVAKRGQDVALRCDPISGHVSLFWYQQALGQGPEFLTYFQNEAQLDKSGLPSDRFFAERPEGSVSTLKIQRTQQEDSAVYLCASSFRALDREETQYFGPGTRLLVL.

A word on this clonotype: A read error is the likely source, as a far larger clone sits one nucleotide away. This rearrangement joins TRBV6-1 to TRBJ2-7, with a possible D match to TRBD1 (7 bases). The CDR3 extends over 15 amino acids. The germline V and J ends were trimmed by 5 bases and 0 bases, with 14 bases remaining between them. Germline V CDR1 and CDR2: MNHNS, SASEGT. The chain's CDR3 is CASSHGGGSSYEQYF. The CDR3 nucleotides read TGTGCCAGCAGTCACGGAGGGGGCAGCTCCTACGAGCAGTACTTC.

This chain links TRBV2 with TRBJ2-3; D remains ambiguous. The germline V gene has CDR1 SNHLY and CDR2 FYNNEI. The CDR3 is 15 residues long. V lost 7 bases, J lost 4 bases, and 18 bases lay in between. CDR3 nucleotide sequence: TGTGCCAGCACCCCCGACGGCCCGACGGCAGATACGCAGTATTTT. Encoded protein: CASTPDGPTADTQYF.

Worth noting for this clonotype: A much larger clone lies one base from this, so it may be a read error. The DNA of the CDR3 is TGCAGTGCAAGTCCCCTGGGACACGAAGAGACCCAGTACTTC. It yields the protein CSASPLGHEETQYF. The chain joins TRBV20-1 to TRBJ2-5; maybe TRBD1 (6 bases). The germline V and J ends were trimmed by 6 bases and 3 bases, with 17 bases remaining between them. The CDR3 spans 14 residues. CDR1 DFQATT and CDR2 SNEGSKA come from the germline V gene (reference sequence).

The table lists this clonotype with many counts. The chain carries TRBV20-1 and TRBJ2-2, with TRBD2 matching over 11 bases. With V trimmed by 0 bases and J by 5 bases, 2 bases remained unmatched. Germline V gene sequence: CDR1 DFQATT, CDR2 SNEGSKA (reference sequence). The CDR3 extends over 15 amino acids. The CDR3 sequence is CSARETSGITGELFF. Here the CDR3 DNA reads TGCAGTGCTAGAGAGACTAGCGGGATTACCGGGGAGCTGTTTTTT.

A word on this clonotype: With a far larger clone one base away, a read error is the likely cause. The V gene is TRBV12-3 or TRBV12-4, the J gene TRBJ2-1; 13 nucleotides line up with TRBD2. The CDR3 covers 16 residues. V was clipped by 4 bases and J by 8 bases; unmatched bases: 8. DNA for the CDR3: TGTGCCAGCAGTTCACTAGCGGGGGGGCTGGACGATGAGCAGTTCTTC. The encoded protein is CASSSLAGGLDDEQFF.

This clonotype occurred many times. A junction end diverges from the germline sequence, so it may reflect a read error. V gene TRBV5-1 combines with J gene TRBJ2-7; 7 bases align to TRBD1. The CDR3 sequence is 13 residues long. In germline, CDR1 is SGHRS, CDR2 YFSETQ. CDR3: CASSFTLGQVVSF. For the CDR3, the DNA is TGCGCCAGCAGCTTCACCCTCGGACAGGTTGTTTCGTTC.

The genes are TRBV19 and TRBJ2-3; 8 bases line up with TRBD2. The J segment lost 2 bases and the V segment lost 6 bases, leaving 7 bases of the junction unmatched. Looked up from germline, CDR1 is LNHDA and CDR2 is SQIVND (reference sequence). This CDR3 has 15 amino acids. The CDR3 sequence: CASSRGGGFTDTQYF. CDR3 coding DNA: TGTGCCAGTAGCCGGGGCGGGGGGTTCACAGATACGCAGTATTTT.

This clonotype has more than one count but fewer than ten. It may be a read error: a sequence one base away is much more abundant. DNA for the CDR3: TGCGCCAGCAGCTCCGGGACAGCCAAGCACGAAGCTCTCTTT. This encodes CASSSGTAKHEALF. The chain uses TRBV5-1 and TRBJ1-1, with 7 bases that match TRBD1. CDR1 SGHRS and CDR2 YFSETQ come from the germline V gene. The CDR3 runs to 14 residues.

A remark on this clonotype: An end of the junction differs from the germline gene, which may be a read error. The chain carries TRBV3-1 and TRBJ1-2; TRBD1 matches at 10 bases. The CDR3 loop spans 14 amino acids. The V gene's germline CDR1 is LGHDT and CDR2 YNNKEL (reference sequence). CDR3 protein: CASTQWTGGNGYTF. The CDR3 bases are TGTGCCAGCACCCAATGGACAGGGGGAAACGGCTACACCTTC.

This clonotype was detected many times. The J gene is TRBJ2-5, the V gene TRBV11-2; 10 nucleotides align to TRBD1. Germline-derived CDR1 and CDR2 are SGHAT and FQNNGV. This CDR3 has 15 residues. J was trimmed by 1 base and V by 3 bases; bases with no gene match: 2. The CDR3 spells CASSLRTGGQETQYF. CDR3 in DNA: TGTGCCAGCAGCTTGAGGACAGGGGGCCAAGAGACCCAGTACTTC.